This passage covers 2 T cell receptor beta chains from one sample sequenced in a study of human T cells and chemical hapten exposure. Unseparated into fractions, whole blood served as the source from which total RNA was extracted. The study's library attached unique molecular identifiers to single cDNA molecules. TCRdb reprocessed the reads via MiXCR and lists one record per CDR3 protein. The table shows about 120,000 distinct CDR3 sequences, with over 6.5% occurring only once. The specimen sequenced was whole blood. The source is a human donor in good health. Some clones in this sample may be carry-over from other donors' samples.

In its sample, this clonotype was seen many times. The chain has TRBV12-3 or TRBV12-4 and TRBJ2-1; 7 nucleotides match TRBD2. The CDR3 loop spans 17 amino acids. V was pared by 5 bases and J by 4 bases, with 14 bases of the junction left unmatched. The CDR3 protein is CASSSPISGGIYNEQFF. CDR3 in DNA: TGTGCCAGCAGTAGCCCCATATCGGGAGGCATATACAATGAGCAGTTCTTC.

The chain is built from TRBV6-5 and TRBJ2-7, with D perhaps given as TRBD1 or TRBD2 (6 bases each). The germline V gene has CDR1 MNHEY and CDR2 SVGAGI. Trimming shortened V by 0 bases and J by 6 bases, and 18 bases separated the two germline ends. The CDR3 totals 16 residues. CDR3 sequence reads: CASSYSRGVLRGEQYF. The CDR3 nucleotides read TGTGCCAGCAGTTACTCAAGGGGGGTTCTAAGAGGCGAGCAGTACTTC.